The present T cell receptor beta chain was sequenced within a study of OX40 agonist ivuxolimab in advanced cancers. About the research overall: Those treated in dose escalation had hepatocellular carcinoma, melanoma, renal cell cancer or head and neck cancer. Whole-study results and caveats: At 0.1 to 3.0 mg/kg, clonal expansion of CD4+ and CD8+ blood T cells had occurred by week 6.

The sampling schedule covered blood at baseline, cycle 4 day 1, and cycle 7 day 1. A remark on this clone: No antigen is known for it.

Using immunoSEQ multiplex PCR, the repertoire was profiled, and TCRdb retains in-frame clones only, with some absent. The table shows about 17,000 clones, with about 88% occurring only once. Germline CDR1 reads SNHLY; CDR2 reads FYNNEI. The CDR3 totals 13 residues. V lost 10 bases to trimming and J lost 7 bases, with 16 bases between them. This clonotype originated in an adult with an advanced solid tumor such as melanoma, head and neck, liver or kidney cancer. This sequence joins TRBV2 and TRBJ2-2, with D maybe TRBD1 (6 bases). Sample: CD4+ or CD8+ T cells sorted from blood, taken in a trial of the OX40 agonist ivuxolimab. CDR3 DNA sequence: TGTGCCACCGCAACAGGGTCGGTCGGGGAGCTGTTTTTT. It is translated as CATATGSVGELFF.